The 11 T cell receptor beta chains given below trace back to one sample, sequenced in a study of human T cells and chemical hapten exposure. In TCRdb, the 5' RACE reads were re-called with MiXCR into one record per CDR3 protein. The top ten clones hold about 3% of a sample with 110,000 or so distinct CDR3 sequences, around 20% of them seen once. The authors' total RNA extraction used unfractionated whole blood. Every receptor here comes from a human donor in good health.

The chain recombines TRBV5-6 with TRBJ2-7; no definite D call. The V end lost 0 bases, the J end lost 3 bases, and 10 bases lay between the germline ends. CDR3 length: 14 amino acids. The V gene's germline CDR1 is SGHDT and CDR2 YYEEEE. The CDR3 DNA follows: TGTGCCAGCAGCTTGGGGAAAGACCACTACGAGCAGTACTTC. Its protein product is CASSLGKDHYEQYF.

The gene calls are TRBV30 and TRBJ1-2; tentative D call: TRBD1 (5 bases). Deletions cut 2 bases from V and 3 bases from J, with 10 bases between. CDR3 length: 13 residues. CDR1 is GTSNPN and CDR2 is SVGIG in the germline V gene (reference sequence). The CDR3 protein is CAWSRQGYYGYTF. The CDR3 coding sequence is TGTGCCTGGAGTCGGCAGGGTTACTATGGCTACACCTTC.

This chain joins TRBV29-1 and TRBJ2-2, with 8 nucleotides matching TRBD1. In germline, CDR1 is SQVTM, CDR2 ANQGSEA. Trimming cost V 5 bases and J 6 bases; bases outside gene matches: 14. There are 16 residues in the CDR3. CDR3 DNA sequence: TGCAGCGTTTACTTGTTAAAGGACAGGGACCCCGGGGAGCTGTTTTTT. Residues: CSVYLLKDRDPGELFF.

This chain links TRBV4-1 with TRBJ1-5; possible D gene TRBD1, 5 bases. Germline-derived CDR1 and CDR2 are MGHRA and YSYEKL. Deletions cut 3 bases from V and 7 bases from J, with 13 bases between. This CDR3 is built from 14 residues. Written as DNA, the CDR3 is TGCGCCAGCAGCCACCTAGGGGACTACCAGCCCCAGCATTTT. It is translated as CASSHLGDYQPQHF.

The V and J genes are TRBV24-1 and TRBJ2-5; D is ambiguous. The V gene's germline CDR1 is KGHDR and CDR2 SFDVKD. The V end lost 3 bases, the J end lost 5 bases, and 15 bases lay between the germline ends. This CDR3 has 15 amino acids. The chain's CDR3 is CATSDPRRAEETQYF. CDR3 bases: TGTGCCACCAGTGATCCCAGAAGGGCAGAGGAGACCCAGTACTTC.

On this clonotype: A read error may be the cause here, since a much bigger clone is one base away. The V gene is TRBV27, the J gene TRBJ1-5; no reliable D call. The CDR3 spans 12 residues. Trimming removed 3 bases from V and 3 bases from J, with 3 bases in between. Germline lookup yields CDR1 MNHEY and CDR2 SMNVEV (reference sequence). The CDR3 bases are TGTGCCAGCAGTTTTAACAATCAGCCCCAGCATTTT. Translated: CASSFNNQPQHF.

This clonotype was recorded a few times. This chain uses TRBV30 with TRBJ2-5; a possible D gene is TRBD2 (6 bases). The CDR3 loop spans 13 amino acids. Trimming pared 5 bases from V and 1 base from J, leaving 11 bases between. CDR1 is GTSNPN and CDR2 is SVGIG in the germline V gene (reference sequence). This chain's CDR3 is CAWDGGSQETQYF. CDR3 sequence (DNA): TGTGCCTGGGATGGGGGGTCCCAAGAGACCCAGTACTTC.

V usage is TRBV2 and J usage is TRBJ1-5, with a possible D match to TRBD1 (5 bases). V was trimmed by 6 bases and J by 2 bases, leaving 26 bases between them. Germline V CDR1 and CDR2: SNHLY, FYNNEI. The CDR3 extends over 19 amino acids. The CDR3 sequence: CASSVPGPRGSYGNQPQHF. The CDR3 bases are TGTGCCAGCAGCGTTCCGGGACCCCGGGGGTCCTATGGCAATCAGCCCCAGCATTTT. The whole variable domain, filled in from reference TRBV2 and TRBJ1-5, reads EPEVTQTPSHQVTQMGQEVILRCVPISNHLYFYWYRQILGQKVEFLVSFYNNEISEKSEIFDDQFSVERPDGSNFTLKIRSTKLEDSAMYFCASSVPGPRGSYGNQPQHFGDGTRLSIL.

The rearrangement uses TRBV5-1 and TRBJ2-1; a weak D match, TRBD2 (6 bases). V dropped 6 bases and J dropped 12 bases, with 25 bases sitting between them. The CDR3 has 15 residues. Germline V gene sequence: CDR1 SGHRS, CDR2 YFSETQ. The CDR3 sequence: CASNEGTATWEVQFF. The CDR3 coding sequence is TGCGCCAGCAATGAAGGGACTGCCACTTGGGAAGTGCAGTTCTTC. The whole variable domain, filled in from reference TRBV5-1 and TRBJ2-1, reads KAGVTQTPRYLIKTRGQQVTLSCSPISGHRSVSWYQQTPGQGLQFLFEYFSETQRNKGNFPGRFSGRQFSNSRSEMNVSTLELGDSALYLCASNEGTATWEVQFFGPGTRLTVL.

The chain couples TRBV20-1 to TRBJ2-1; 13 bases are shared with TRBD2. The J segment lost 9 bases and the V segment lost 8 bases, leaving 7 bases of the junction unmatched. CDR3 length equals 13 residues. Germline CDR1 DFQATT, CDR2 SNEGSKA (reference sequence). CDR3 nucleotide sequence: TGCAGTCCCCGACTAGCGGGAGGATCTGAGCAGTTCTTC. Its translation is CSPRLAGGSEQFF.

This clonotype has a handful of counts. The rearrangement uses TRBV6-5 and TRBJ1-2, with D maybe TRBD1 (6 bases). V was trimmed by 7 bases and J by 7 bases, leaving 19 bases between them. Germline CDR1 reads MNHEY; CDR2 reads SVGAGI. CDR3 size: 14 residues. CDR3: CASTRQAGAGGYTF. The CDR3 region has the DNA TGTGCCAGCACTCGCCAGGCAGGGGCAGGTGGCTACACCTTC.